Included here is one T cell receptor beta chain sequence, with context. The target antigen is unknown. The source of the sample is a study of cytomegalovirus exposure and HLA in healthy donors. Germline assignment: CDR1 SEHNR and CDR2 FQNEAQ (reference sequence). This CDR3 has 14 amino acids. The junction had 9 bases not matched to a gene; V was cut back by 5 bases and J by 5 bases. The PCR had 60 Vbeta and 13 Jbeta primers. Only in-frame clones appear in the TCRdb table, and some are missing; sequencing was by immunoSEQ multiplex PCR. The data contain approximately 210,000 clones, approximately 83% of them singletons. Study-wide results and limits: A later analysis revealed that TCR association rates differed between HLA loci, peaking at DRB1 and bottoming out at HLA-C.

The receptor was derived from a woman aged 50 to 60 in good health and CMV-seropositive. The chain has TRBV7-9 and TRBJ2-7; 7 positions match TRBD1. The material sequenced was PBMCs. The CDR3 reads CASSPYRGTNEQYF. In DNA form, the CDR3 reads TGTGCCAGCAGCCCGTACAGGGGAACCAACGAGCAGTACTTC.